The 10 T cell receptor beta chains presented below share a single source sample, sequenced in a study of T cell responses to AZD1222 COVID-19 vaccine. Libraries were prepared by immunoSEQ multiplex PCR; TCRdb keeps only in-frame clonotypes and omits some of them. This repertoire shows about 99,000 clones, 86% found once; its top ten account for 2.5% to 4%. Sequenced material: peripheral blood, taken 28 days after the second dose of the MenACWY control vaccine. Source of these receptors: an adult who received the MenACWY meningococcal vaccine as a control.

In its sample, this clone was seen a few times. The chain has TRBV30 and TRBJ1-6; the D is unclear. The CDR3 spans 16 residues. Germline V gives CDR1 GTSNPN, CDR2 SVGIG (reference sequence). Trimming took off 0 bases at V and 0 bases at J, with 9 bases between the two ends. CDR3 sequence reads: CAWSVPLSSYNSPLHF. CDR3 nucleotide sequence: TGTGCCTGGAGTGTACCGCTGAGCTCCTATAATTCACCCCTCCACTTT. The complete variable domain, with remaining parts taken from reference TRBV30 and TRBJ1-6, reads SQTIHQWPATLVQPVGSPLSLECTVEGTSNPNLYWYRQAAGRGLQLLFYSVGIGQISSEVPQNLSASRPQDRQFILSSKKLLLSDSGFYLCAWSVPLSSYNSPLHFGNGTRLTVT.

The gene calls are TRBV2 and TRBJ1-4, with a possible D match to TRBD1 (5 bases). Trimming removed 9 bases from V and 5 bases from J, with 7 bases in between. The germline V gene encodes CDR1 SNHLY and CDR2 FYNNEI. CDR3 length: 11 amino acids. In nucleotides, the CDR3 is TGTGCCAGTAAGGGGAATGAAAAACTGTTTTTT. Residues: CASKGNEKLFF.

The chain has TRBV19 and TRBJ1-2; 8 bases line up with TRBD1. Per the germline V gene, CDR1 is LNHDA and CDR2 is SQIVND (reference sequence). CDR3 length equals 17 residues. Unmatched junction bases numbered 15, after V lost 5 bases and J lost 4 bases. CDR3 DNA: TGTGCCAGTAGTCCCTCACAGGGGGGGTCGACCGGCTATGGCTACACCTTC. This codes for CASSPSQGGSTGYGYTF.

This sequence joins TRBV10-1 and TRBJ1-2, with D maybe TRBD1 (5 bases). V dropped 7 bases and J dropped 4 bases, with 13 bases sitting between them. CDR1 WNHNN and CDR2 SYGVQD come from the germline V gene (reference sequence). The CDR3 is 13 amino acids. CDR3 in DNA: TGCGCCAGCATAGGTGACAGACGCTATGGCTACACCTTC. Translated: CASIGDRRYGYTF.

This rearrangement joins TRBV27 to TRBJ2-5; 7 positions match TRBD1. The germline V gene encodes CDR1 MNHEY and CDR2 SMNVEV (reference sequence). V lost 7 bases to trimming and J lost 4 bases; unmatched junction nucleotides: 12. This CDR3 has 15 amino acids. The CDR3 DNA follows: TGTGCCAGCAACCCCACAGGGGCTACGCGAGAGACCCAGTACTTC. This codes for CASNPTGATRETQYF.

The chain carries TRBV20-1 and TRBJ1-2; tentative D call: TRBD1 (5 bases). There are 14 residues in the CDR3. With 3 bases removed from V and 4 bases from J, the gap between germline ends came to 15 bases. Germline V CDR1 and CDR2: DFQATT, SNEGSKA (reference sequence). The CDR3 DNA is TGCAGTGCTAGTTACGGGGCGGCCCTCTATGGCTACACCTTC. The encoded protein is CSASYGAALYGYTF.

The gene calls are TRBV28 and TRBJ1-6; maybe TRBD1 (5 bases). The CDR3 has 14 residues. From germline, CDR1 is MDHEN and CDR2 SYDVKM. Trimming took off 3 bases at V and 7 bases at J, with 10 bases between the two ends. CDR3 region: CASSFGGRNSPLHF. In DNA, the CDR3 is TGTGCCAGCAGTTTCGGGGGGAGAAATTCACCCCTCCACTTT.

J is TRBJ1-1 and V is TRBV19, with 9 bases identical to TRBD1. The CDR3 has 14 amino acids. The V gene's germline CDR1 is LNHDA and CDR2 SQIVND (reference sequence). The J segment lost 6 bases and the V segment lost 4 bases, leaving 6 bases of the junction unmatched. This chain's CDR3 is CASSTGQGSPEAFF. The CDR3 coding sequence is TGTGCCAGTAGTACCGGACAGGGGAGTCCTGAAGCTTTCTTT.

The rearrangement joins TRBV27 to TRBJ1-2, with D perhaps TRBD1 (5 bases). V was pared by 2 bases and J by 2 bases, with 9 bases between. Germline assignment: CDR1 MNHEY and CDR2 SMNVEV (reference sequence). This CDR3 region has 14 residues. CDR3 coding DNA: TGTGCCAGCAGTTTACAGGAGGGGAACTATGGCTACACCTTC. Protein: CASSLQEGNYGYTF.

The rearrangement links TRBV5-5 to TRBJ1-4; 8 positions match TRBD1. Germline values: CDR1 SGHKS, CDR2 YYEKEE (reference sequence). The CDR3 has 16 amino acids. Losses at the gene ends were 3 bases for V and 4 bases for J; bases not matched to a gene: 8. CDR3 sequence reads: CASSSDRGDGNEKLFF. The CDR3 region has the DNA TGTGCCAGCAGCTCAGACAGGGGCGACGGTAATGAAAAACTGTTTTTT.